The rows below give T cell receptor beta chains drawn from one sample of a study of OX40 agonist ivuxolimab in advanced cancers. Sequencing was performed with immunoSEQ multiplex PCR; in TCRdb, only in-frame clones are kept and a portion is missing. The sample has roughly 67,000 clones; 88% are singletons. The sequences come from CD4+ or CD8+ T cells sorted from blood, collected in a trial of the OX40 agonist ivuxolimab. These receptors were obtained from an adult with an advanced solid tumor such as melanoma, head and neck, liver or kidney cancer. Both conserved end residues are part of each CDR3. Fields, in order: J gene, V gene, D gene, clone size, CDR3 DNA, CDR3 protein. The D gene is left open where the match is weak. Size is omitted from some rows. Given values are once, few, many or a class for expanded clones.

TRBJ1-6 TRBV7-2 NA NA TGTGCCAGCAGCTTGGCAGGGGATAATTCACCCCTCCACTTT CASSLAGDNSPLHF
TRBJ1-5 TRBV12-5 NA NA TGTGCTAGTGGACTCGGGGGCGGACAGCCCCAGCATTTT CASGLGGGQPQHF
TRBJ2-1 TRBV7-8 NA NA TGTGCCAGCAGCTTAGCGGGAGTTCTCGTAAATGAGCAGTTCTTC CASSLAGVLVNEQFF
TRBJ2-1 TRBV5-1 NA NA TGCGCCAGCAGCCCGGGTGGGACGGAATACAATGAGCAGTTCTTC CASSPGGTEYNEQFF
TRBJ2-7 TRBV11-2 TRBD2 NA TGTGCCAGCAGCTTAGATTCGGATAGCGGGAGCCACGAGCAGTACTTC CASSLDSDSGSHEQYF
TRBJ1-2 TRBV11-2 TRBD1 NA TGTGCCAGCAGCGCAGGGGGCACTGATGGCTACACCTTC CASSAGGTDGYTF
TRBJ2-3 TRBV29-1 NA NA TGCAGCGACGAAGATACGCAGTATTTT CSDEDTQYF
TRBJ1-2 TRBV5-4 NA once TGTGCCAGCAGCTTGTGGACTAGGCAACATGGCTACACCTTC CASSLWTRQHGYTF
TRBJ2-3 TRBV30 TRBD2 NA TGTGCCTGGACTGCGGGGGTCACAGATACGCAGTATTTT CAWTAGVTDTQYF
TRBJ1-5 TRBV7-6 TRBD1 NA TGTGCCAGCAGCCGCGGACAGGGGAATCAGCCCCAGCATTTT CASSRGQGNQPQHF
TRBJ2-1 TRBV9 TRBD2 NA TGTGCCAGCAGCGTAGCTGGACTAGCGGGAGGGCGTTACAATGAGCAGTTCTTC CASSVAGLAGGRYNEQFF
TRBJ2-1 TRBV27 TRBD1 NA TGTGCCAGCAGTTCACCTCCGACAGGGGTGTACTCCAATGAGCAGTTCTTC CASSSPPTGVYSNEQFF
TRBJ2-1 TRBV2 TRBD2 NA TGTGCCAGCAGTGGGCTAGCGGGAGGACGCGATGAGCAGTTCTTC CASSGLAGGRDEQFF
TRBJ2-2 TRBV9 NA NA TGTGCCAGCAGCGTAGGACACGAAACCGGGGAGCTGTTTTTT CASSVGHETGELFF
TRBJ2-3 TRBV2 NA few TGTGCCAGCAGCCGGGACAGCACAGATACGCAGTATTTT CASSRDSTDTQYF
TRBJ2-3 TRBV20-1 NA NA TGCAGTGCATCCACAGATACGCAGTATTTT CSASTDTQYF
TRBJ2-7 TRBV11-2 TRBD1 NA TGTGCCAGCCAAAGCTGGCAGGGGGCCAACGAGCAGTACTTC CASQSWQGANEQYF
TRBJ1-1 TRBV6-6 TRBD1 NA TGTGCCAGCAGTCCACGATACAGGGGAAACACTGAAGCTTTCTTT CASSPRYRGNTEAFF
TRBJ2-5 TRBV28 NA NA TGTGCCAGCACCCTTACGGGGGCAAAATACTTC CASTLTGAKYF
TRBJ2-3 TRBV11-3 NA NA TGTGCCAGCAGCCAAGGTGATACGCAGTATTTT CASSQGDTQYF
TRBJ1-1 TRBV7-9 NA NA TGTGCCAGCAGCTTAGGTGCGTGGAGGACTGAAGCTTTCTTT CASSLGAWRTEAFF
TRBJ2-7 TRBV2 NA NA TGTGCCAGCAACCCGCAGCCGGACGGATCCTACGAGCAGTACTTC CASNPQPDGSYEQYF
TRBJ2-7 TRBV29-1 NA NA TGCAGCGTTGAAGACAGGTACGAGCAGTACTTC CSVEDRYEQYF
TRBJ1-3 TRBV19 NA NA TGTGCCAGTAGTCCCTGGACAGTAAGCTCTGGAAGCACCATATATTTT CASSPWTVSSGSTIYF
TRBJ2-1 TRBV18 TRBD1 NA TGTGCCAGCTCACTGTACACCGGGGACAGCCGATACAATGAGCAGTTCTTC CASSLYTGDSRYNEQFF
TRBJ2-7 TRBV6-1 NA NA TGTGCCAGCGGGCGGGGAGAGCAGTACTTC CASGRGEQYF
TRBJ1-2 TRBV28 TRBD1 NA TGTGCCAGCAGTCCGGGACAGGGTAACTATGGCTACACCTTC CASSPGQGNYGYTF
TRBJ1-2 TRBV6-6 NA NA TGTGCCAGCCTCAAGGGAAACTATGGCTACACCTTC CASLKGNYGYTF
TRBJ1-1 TRBV28 NA NA TGTGCCAGCAGGTCCGGGACGGTGATGAACACTGAAGCTTTCTTT CASRSGTVMNTEAFF
TRBJ1-5 TRBV19 TRBD1 NA TGTGCCAGTAGTATACTGGGACAGGGGGAACAGCCCCAGCATTTT CASSILGQGEQPQHF
TRBJ1-3 TRBV2 NA NA TGTGCCGTCACAGGACCCAACCGAAACTCTGGAAACACCATATATTTT CAVTGPNRNSGNTIYF
TRBJ2-1 TRBV10-3 TRBD2 NA TGTGCCATCACCGCCAACGTAGCGGGAGGAGCAGATGAGCAGTTCTTC CAITANVAGGADEQFF
TRBJ1-5 TRBV10-2 NA NA TGCGCCAGCAGTGGGCACCTCAATCAGCCCCAGCATTTT CASSGHLNQPQHF